Sequencing of this TCR beta chain was carried out in a study of T cells after posttransplantation cyclophosphamide. Details on this clone: The antigen is unknown.

Trimming cost V 0 bases and J 11 bases, with 20 bases left between them. The CDR3 length is 17 residues. Findings and limits, study-wide: Donor-recipient repertoire similarity was low at 1-2 months, rising over year one. Recipient CMV seropositivity and CMV reactivation strongly tracked TRB clonality.

Generated by immunoSEQ multiplex PCR, the TCRdb table keeps only in-frame clones and is missing some. The table has approximately 50,000 clones, roughly 94% seen once; the top ten hold 2.5% to 3%. Material: PBMCs. The receptor's source is a woman in her thirties in good health and a related stem cell transplant donor. The chain couples TRBV6-7 to TRBJ1-6; the D is unclear. TRBV6-7 is an ORF, and what it does is uncertain. The CDR3 reads CASSYSCSNGRVTPLHF. DNA for the CDR3: TGTGCCAGCAGTTACTCGTGTAGCAATGGGAGGGTGACACCCCTCCACTTT.